This TCR beta chain was sequenced in a study of neoadjuvant anti-PD-1 for oral cavity cancer. Study context: Most patients had three to four biweekly doses of 3 mg/kg nivolumab before resection.

The V and J ends lost 4 bases and 3 bases respectively, with 4 bases between them. Germline values: CDR1 SNHLY, CDR2 FYNNEI. The CDR3 extends over 11 amino acids. The time point is: after neoadjuvant nivolumab, at surgical resection. Patients were newly diagnosed with stage II-IVA oral cavity squamous cell carcinoma without prior systemic or radiation treatment. The patients had HPV-negative, locally advanced oral cavity squamous cell carcinoma. PBMC libraries mostly used around 0.5 ug of input genomic DNA, with six replicates per sample. Sequencing used immunoSEQ multiplex PCR; TCRdb keeps in-frame clones, though not all of them. Of 65,000 to 70,000 clones in the sample, approximately 87% were seen once.

The source was PBMCs, collected after nivolumab (anti-PD-1) treatment. The TCR comes from a person aged 40 to 85 with oral cavity squamous cell carcinoma. This chain connects TRBV2 to TRBJ2-7; no reliable D call. CDR3 loop: CASSANYEQYF. In nucleotides, the CDR3 is TGTGCCAGCAGTGCGAACTACGAGCAGTACTTC.